This entry features one TCR beta chain sequence. The data belong to a study of control samples from healthy donors and cancer patients. Profiling relied on immunoSEQ multiplex PCR, and the TCRdb table lists in-frame clones only, not all of them. The data contain some 100,000 clones, more than 90% of them seen just once; the ten biggest clones take up about 3%. This clonotype originated in a human donor in good health. The donor label of this sample is uncertain. Sequencing was carried out using blood.

The CDR3 reads CASSTTRTNTEAFF. CDR3 sequence (DNA): TGTGCCAGCAGCACCACACGGACGAACACTGAAGCTTTCTTT. The chain carries TRBV14 and TRBJ1-1; D is ambiguous. The CDR3 contains 14 residues. Germline V gene data show CDR1 as SGHDN and CDR2 as FVKESK. Trimming took off 5 bases at V and 1 base at J, with 11 bases between the two ends.